Presented here are 9 T cell receptor beta chains from one specimen sequenced in a study of blood T cell repertoires in COVID-19. TCRdb's copy holds only in-frame clones and misses some; the assay was immunoSEQ multiplex PCR. This sample has approximately 200,000 clones; 84% occur once, and the top ten carry 1.8%. Source material: PBMCs or T cells enriched from blood (not recorded which). These receptors were obtained from a man in his sixties who had recovered from COVID-19.

This chain joins TRBV4-3 and TRBJ2-2; 9 bases line up with TRBD2. This CDR3 spans 17 amino acids. V lost 1 base to trimming and J lost 12 bases; unmatched junction nucleotides: 15. CDR1 is LGHNA, CDR2 YSLEER, per germline. CDR3 nucleotide sequence: TGCGCCAGCAGCCAAGGGCCCCGGAGCGGGGGGCCCCGAAAGCTGTTTTTT. It is translated as CASSQGPRSGGPRKLFF.

V is TRBV12-5 and J is TRBJ2-3, with D perhaps TRBD1 (5 bases). Between the trimmed V and J ends, which lost 3 bases and 9 bases, there was a span of 13 bases. The CDR3 consists of 13 residues. The germline gives CDR1 LGHNT, CDR2 FRNRAP. CDR3 DNA: TGTGCTAGTGGTTTAGATGGGGCGGAAACGCAGTATTTT. This codes for CASGLDGAETQYF. Looking up the rest from reference TRBV12-5 and TRBJ2-3 gives the full variable domain: DARVTQTPRHKVTEMGQEVTMRCQPILGHNTVFWYRQTMMQGLELLAYFRNRAPLDDSGMPKDRFSAEMPDATLATLKIQPSEPRDSAVYFCASGLDGAETQYFGPGTRLTVL.

This clone came up once. The chain joins TRBV11-1 to TRBJ2-2, with 8 bases aligning to TRBD1. CDR3 length: 16 amino acids. The V segment lost 4 bases and the J segment 6 bases; nucleotides outside the gene matches: 10. Germline CDR1 is SGHAT and CDR2 is FQDESV (reference sequence). The CDR3 bases are TGTGCCAGCAGCTGGACCCCCGACAGGGGACCCGGGGAGCTGTTTTTT. Its translation: CASSWTPDRGPGELFF.

The gene calls are TRBV11-3 and TRBJ2-3; 15 bases line up with TRBD2. This CDR3 contains 18 residues. Trimming at V came to 4 bases and at J to 4 bases, leaving 9 bases not matched to a gene. Germline V lookup: CDR1 SGHNT, CDR2 YENEEA. The CDR3 reads CASSSGTSGGFRSDTQYF. The CDR3 DNA is TGTGCCAGCAGCTCCGGGACTAGCGGGGGGTTCCGCTCAGATACGCAGTATTTT.

V gene TRBV6-5 combines with J gene TRBJ2-3, with D perhaps matching TRBD1 (5 bases). The germline V gene encodes CDR1 MNHEY and CDR2 SVGAGI. V was cut by 6 bases and J by 0 bases, with 13 bases left in between. This CDR3 spans 15 amino acids. CDR3 nucleotide sequence: TGTGCCAGCAGCGATCAGGGCCCTAGCACAGATACGCAGTATTTT. Amino acids: CASSDQGPSTDTQYF.

The chain employs TRBV11-3 and TRBJ2-5; 7 bases align to TRBD1. V lost 5 bases and J lost 1; bases outside the gene matches: 7. Germline CDR1 and CDR2: SGHNT and YENEEA. The CDR3 loop spans 15 amino acids. The CDR3 nucleotides are TGTGCCAGCAGCCCCACAGGGGTGGTCCAAGAGACCCAGTACTTC. Protein: CASSPTGVVQETQYF.

The CDR3 spells CASSPPAGGYTF. Written as DNA, the CDR3 is TGTGCCAGCAGTCCCCCTGCGGGAGGCTACACCTTC. J is TRBJ1-2 and V is TRBV3-1 (or the pseudogene TRBV3-2); D is undetermined. V lost 6 bases and J 8 bases, leaving 13 bases between the germline ends. The length of the CDR3 is 12 residues. Looked up from germline, CDR1 is LGHDT and CDR2 is YNNKEL (reference sequence).

The chain is built from TRBV12-5 and TRBJ1-5, with D uncertain. The CDR3 totals 11 residues. The V end lost 1 base, the J end lost 11 bases, and 6 bases lay between the germline ends. Germline V gene lookup returns CDR1 LGHNT and CDR2 FRNRAP. CDR3 in amino acids: CASGLAGAQHF. The CDR3 nucleotides read TGTGCTAGTGGTTTGGCCGGGGCCCAGCATTTT.

This clone was recorded once. This rearrangement joins TRBV2 to TRBJ1-6; a weak D match, TRBD1 (5 bases). The germline V gene encodes CDR1 SNHLY and CDR2 FYNNEI. The V end lost 1 base, the J end lost 5 bases, and 12 bases lay between the germline ends. There are 16 residues in the CDR3. The CDR3 DNA reads as TGTGCCAGCAGTGAAGGTGCAGGGCGCAATAATTCACCCCTCCACTTT. It specifies CASSEGAGRNNSPLHF.